This T cell receptor beta chain was documented in a study of human T cells and chemical hapten exposure. Time point reported: patch test 1, 2 weeks after DPC sensitization. The treatment is: therapeutic diphenylcyclopropenone sensitization with weekly scalp DPC. Unique molecular identifiers were affixed to discrete cDNA molecules within the library. TCRdb itself ran the RACE reads through MiXCR, one entry per CDR3 protein. Among 340,000 or so distinct CDR3 sequences listed, roughly 6.9% were seen once. The V segment lost 8 bases and the J segment 4 bases; nucleotides outside the gene matches: 17. The CDR3 extends over 17 amino acids. Germline V gene sequence: CDR1 MDHEN, CDR2 SYDVKM.

Sequencing used whole blood, obtained in connection with sensitization to the hapten diphenylcyclopropenone (DPC). The receptor was isolated from a woman aged 18-29 years with alopecia areata. Some clones in this sample may be carry-over from other donors' samples. The chain recombines TRBV28 with TRBJ1-3; 7 bases map to TRBD1. The CDR3 coding sequence is TGTGCCAGCTCGACAGGGTTCGCGCTTGAGCTCGGAAACACCATATATTTT. Residues: CASSTGFALELGNTIYF.